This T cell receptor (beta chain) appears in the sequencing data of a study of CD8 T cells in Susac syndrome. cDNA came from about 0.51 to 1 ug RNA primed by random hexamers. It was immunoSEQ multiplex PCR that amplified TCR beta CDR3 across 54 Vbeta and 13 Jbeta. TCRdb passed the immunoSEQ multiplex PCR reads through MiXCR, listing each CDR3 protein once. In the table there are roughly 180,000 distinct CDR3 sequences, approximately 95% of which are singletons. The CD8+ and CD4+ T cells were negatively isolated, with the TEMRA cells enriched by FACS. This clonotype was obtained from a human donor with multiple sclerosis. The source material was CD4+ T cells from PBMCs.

CDR3 in amino acids: CASSLRPREPQYF. The CDR3 DNA is TGTGCCAGCAGTCTCAGACCCCGGGAGCCGCAGTATTTT. The rearrangement links TRBV27 to TRBJ2-3, with D tentatively TRBD2 (6 bases). The germline CDR1 and CDR2 sequences are MNHEY and SMNVEV (reference sequence). The ends were cut back, 5 bases at V and 10 bases at J, with 16 bases in the middle. CDR3 length equals 13 residues.